What follows is one T cell receptor beta chain and its context. Terminally differentiated effector memory CD45RA+ cells were left out of the naive CD8 fraction, which was CD45RO-negative and positively selected for CCR7. The sample originates from a study of shared clonotypes between healthy human individuals. The CDR3 is 13 amino acids. Germline loops: CDR1 SGHDT, CDR2 YYEEEE. V lost 1 base, J lost 2 bases, and 7 bases lay in between. Deep-level assay runs were performed. Measured with immunoSEQ multiplex PCR; TCRdb has only the in-frame clones, and not every one. This table has about 2,100,000 clones, 85% to 95% appearing once.

This receptor was taken from a young man in good health. Some clones in this sample may be carry-over from other donors' samples. Sequenced sample: naive CD8+ T cells from PBMCs. The chain recombines TRBV5-6 with TRBJ2-7; no clear D gene. DNA for the CDR3: TGTGCCAGCAGCTTGTGGGCAACCTACGAGCAGTACTTC. Translated: CASSLWATYEQYF. The variable domain in full, with the rest retrieved from reference TRBV5-6 and TRBJ2-7, is DAGVTQSPTHLIKTRGQQVTLRCSPKSGHDTVSWYQQALGQGPQFIFQYYEEEERQRGNFPDRFSGHQFPNYSSELNVNALLLGDSALYLCASSLWATYEQYFGPGTRLTVT.